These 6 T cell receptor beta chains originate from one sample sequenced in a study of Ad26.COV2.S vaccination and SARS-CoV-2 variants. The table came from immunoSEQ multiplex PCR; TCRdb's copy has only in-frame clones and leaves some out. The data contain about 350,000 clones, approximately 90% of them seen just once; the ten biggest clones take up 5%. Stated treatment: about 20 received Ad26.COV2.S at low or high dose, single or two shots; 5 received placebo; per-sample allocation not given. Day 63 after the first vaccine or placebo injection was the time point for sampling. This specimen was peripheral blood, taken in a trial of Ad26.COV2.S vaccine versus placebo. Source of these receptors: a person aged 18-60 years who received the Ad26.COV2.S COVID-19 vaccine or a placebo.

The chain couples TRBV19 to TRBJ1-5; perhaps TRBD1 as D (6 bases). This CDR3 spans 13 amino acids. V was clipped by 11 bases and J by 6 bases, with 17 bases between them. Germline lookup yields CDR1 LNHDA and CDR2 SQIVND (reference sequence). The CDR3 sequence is CAASQGMGQPQHF. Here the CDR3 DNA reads TGTGCCGCCTCCCAGGGGATGGGTCAGCCCCAGCATTTT.

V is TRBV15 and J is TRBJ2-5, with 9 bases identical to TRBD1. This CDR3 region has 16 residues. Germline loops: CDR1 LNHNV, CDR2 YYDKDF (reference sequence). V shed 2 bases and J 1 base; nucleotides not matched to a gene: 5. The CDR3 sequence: CATSRNPGQGQETQYF. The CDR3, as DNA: TGTGCCACCAGCAGAAATCCGGGACAGGGCCAAGAGACCCAGTACTTC.

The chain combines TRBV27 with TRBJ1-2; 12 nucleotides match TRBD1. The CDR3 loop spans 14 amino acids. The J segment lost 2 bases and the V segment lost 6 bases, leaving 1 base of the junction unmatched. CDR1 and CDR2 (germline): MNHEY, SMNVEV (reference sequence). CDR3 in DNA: TGTGCCAGCAGGGGGACAGGGGGCAACTATGGCTACACCTTC. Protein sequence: CASRGTGGNYGYTF.

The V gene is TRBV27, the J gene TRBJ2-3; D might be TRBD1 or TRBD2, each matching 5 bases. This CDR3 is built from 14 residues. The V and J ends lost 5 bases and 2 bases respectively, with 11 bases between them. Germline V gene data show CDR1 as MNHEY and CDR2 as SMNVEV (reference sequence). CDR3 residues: CASSRGRTTDTQYF. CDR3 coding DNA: TGTGCCAGCAGTAGGGGACGGACCACAGATACGCAGTATTTT.

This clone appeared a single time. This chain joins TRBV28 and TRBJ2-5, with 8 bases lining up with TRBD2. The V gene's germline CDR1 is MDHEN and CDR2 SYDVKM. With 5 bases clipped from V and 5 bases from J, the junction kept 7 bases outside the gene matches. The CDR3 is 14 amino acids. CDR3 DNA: TGTGCCAGCAGTAGCCGGGGGGGGCAGGAGACCCAGTACTTC. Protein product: CASSSRGGQETQYF. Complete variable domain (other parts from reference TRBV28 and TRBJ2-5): DVKVTQSSRYLVKRTGEKVFLECVQDMDHENMFWYRQDPGLGLRLIYFSYDVKMKEKGDIPEGYSVSREKKERFSLILESASTNQTSMYLCASSSRGGQETQYFGPGTRLLVL.

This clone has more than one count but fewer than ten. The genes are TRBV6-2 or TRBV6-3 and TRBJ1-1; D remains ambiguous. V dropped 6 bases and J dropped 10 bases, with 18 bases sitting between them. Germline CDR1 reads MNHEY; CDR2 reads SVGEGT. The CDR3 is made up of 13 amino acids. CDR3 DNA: TGTGCCAGCAGCCATATACGGGAGAGGGTAGCTTTCTTT. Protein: CASSHIRERVAFF.